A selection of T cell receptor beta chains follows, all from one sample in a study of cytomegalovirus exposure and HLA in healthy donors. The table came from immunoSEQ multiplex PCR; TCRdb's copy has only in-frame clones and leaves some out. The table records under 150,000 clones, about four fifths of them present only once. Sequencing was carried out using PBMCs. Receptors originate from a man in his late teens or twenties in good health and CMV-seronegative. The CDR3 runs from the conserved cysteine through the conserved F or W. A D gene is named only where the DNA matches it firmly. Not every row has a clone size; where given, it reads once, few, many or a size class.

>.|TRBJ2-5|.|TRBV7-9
CSSTPRGTTETQYF
TGTTCCAGCACTCCCAGAGGGACAACGGAGACCCAGTACTTC
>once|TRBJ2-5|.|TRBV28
CASGRRIPIEQYF
TGTGCCAGCGGCCGGCGGATTCCTATAGAGCAGTACTTC
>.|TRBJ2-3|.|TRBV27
CASSLPRQVVKYF
TGTGCCAGCAGTTTACCCCGGCAGGTAGTAAAGTATTTT
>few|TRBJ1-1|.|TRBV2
CASSEWGLNTEAFF
TGTGCCAGCAGTGAATGGGGCCTGAACACTGAAGCTTTCTTT
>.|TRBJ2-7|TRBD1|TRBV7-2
CASSFEEGQGVYEQYF
TGTGCCAGCAGCTTCGAAGAAGGACAGGGGGTTTACGAGCAGTACTTC
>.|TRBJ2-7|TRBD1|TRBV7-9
CASSPGQVYYEQYF
TGTGCCAGCAGCCCTGGACAGGTATACTACGAGCAGTACTTC
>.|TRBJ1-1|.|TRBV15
CATSMLSREAFF
TGTGCCACCAGCATGTTGAGCAGGGAAGCTTTCTTT
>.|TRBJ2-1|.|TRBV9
CASSVVPNNEQFF
TGTGCCAGCAGCGTAGTTCCAAACAATGAGCAGTTCTTC
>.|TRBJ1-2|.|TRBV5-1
CASSPTNYGYTF
TGCGCCAGCAGCCCCACTAACTATGGCTACACCTTC
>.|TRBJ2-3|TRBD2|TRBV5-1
CASSLTSGYTDTQYF
TGCGCCAGCAGCTTAACTAGCGGGTACACAGATACGCAGTATTTT
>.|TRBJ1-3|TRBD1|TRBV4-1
CASSPGDRGQLDTIYF
TGCGCCAGCAGCCCCGGGGACAGGGGGCAGTTGGACACCATATATTTT
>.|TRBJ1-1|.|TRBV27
CASIDDPDGSTEAFF
TGTGCCAGCATCGATGACCCCGACGGGAGCACTGAAGCTTTCTTT
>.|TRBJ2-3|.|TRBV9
CASTPRGIDTQYF
TGTGCCAGCACCCCTAGGGGGATCGATACGCAGTATTTT
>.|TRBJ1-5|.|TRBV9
CASSPDSRPQPQHF
TGTGCCAGCAGCCCCGACAGTCGTCCTCAGCCCCAGCATTTT
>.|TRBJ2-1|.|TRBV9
CASSVGGNSYNEQFF
TGTGCCAGCAGCGTCGGGGGAAACTCCTACAATGAGCAGTTCTTC
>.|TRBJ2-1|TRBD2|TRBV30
CAWNSGRRFYNEQFF
TGTGCCTGGAATAGCGGGAGGAGGTTCTACAATGAGCAGTTCTTC
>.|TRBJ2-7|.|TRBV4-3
CASSQGTGSPYEQYF
TGCGCCAGCAGCCAGGGTACAGGGTCCCCCTACGAGCAGTACTTC
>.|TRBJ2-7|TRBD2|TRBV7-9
CASSPIGTSSDEQYF
TGTGCCAGCAGCCCAATCGGGACTAGCTCGGACGAGCAGTACTTC
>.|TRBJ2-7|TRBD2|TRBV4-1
CASSQPLAGTYEQYF
TGCGCCAGCAGCCAACCCCTAGCGGGCACCTACGAGCAGTACTTC
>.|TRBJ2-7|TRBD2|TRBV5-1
CASSLTGGVSYEQYF
TGCGCCAGCAGCTTGACGGGAGGGGTGTCCTACGAGCAGTACTTC
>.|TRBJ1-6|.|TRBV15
CATSRDGRWNSPLHF
TGTGCCACCAGCAGAGATGGCAGGTGGAATTCACCCCTCCACTTT
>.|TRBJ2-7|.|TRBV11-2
CASSYGLTQGREQYF
TGTGCCAGCAGCTATGGACTAACGCAGGGTAGAGAGCAGTACTTC
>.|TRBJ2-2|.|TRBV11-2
CASTFGGELFF
TGTGCCAGCACCTTCGGCGGGGAGCTGTTTTTT
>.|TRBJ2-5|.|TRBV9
CASSVAIQETQYF
TGTGCCAGCAGCGTAGCAATTCAAGAGACCCAGTACTTC
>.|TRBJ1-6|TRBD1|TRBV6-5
CASSRQGVSPLHF
TGTGCCAGCAGCAGACAGGGTGTTTCACCCCTCCACTTT
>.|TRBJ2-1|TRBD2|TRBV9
CASSATGSGRGHEQFF
TGTGCCAGCAGCGCGACGGGGAGCGGGAGGGGGCATGAGCAGTTCTTC
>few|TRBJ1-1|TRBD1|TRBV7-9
CASSNRGGIEAFF
TGTGCCAGCAGTAACAGGGGAGGTATTGAAGCTTTCTTT
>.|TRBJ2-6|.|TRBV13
CASSSPVGANVLTF
TGTGCCAGCAGCTCCCCGGTCGGGGCCAACGTCCTGACTTTC
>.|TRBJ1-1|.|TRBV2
CASSDQGSNTEAFF
TGTGCCAGCAGTGATCAGGGATCGAACACTGAAGCTTTCTTT
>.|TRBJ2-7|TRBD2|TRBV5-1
CASSLGGSGSSHEQYF
TGCGCCAGCAGCTTGGGGGGTAGCGGGAGTTCCCACGAGCAGTACTTC
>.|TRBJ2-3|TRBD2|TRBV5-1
CASSLGTSGRAGTDTQYF
TGCGCCAGCAGCTTAGGGACTAGCGGGCGCGCCGGCACAGATACGCAGTATTTT
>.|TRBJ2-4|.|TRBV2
CASSLLRAKNIQYF
TGTGCCAGCAGTCTTCTGCGAGCCAAAAACATTCAGTACTTC
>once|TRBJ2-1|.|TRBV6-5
CASGQAADEQFF
TGTGCCAGCGGGCAGGCCGCCGATGAGCAGTTCTTC
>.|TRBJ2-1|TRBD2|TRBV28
CASSFQTSGSNEQFF
TGTGCCAGCAGTTTTCAGACTAGCGGGAGTAATGAGCAGTTCTTC
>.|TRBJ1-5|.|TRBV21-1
CASSKEVVRGRQPQHF
TGTGCCAGCAGCAAAGAGGTAGTCAGGGGGCGGCAGCCCCAGCATTTT
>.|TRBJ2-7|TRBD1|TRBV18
CASSPPSRGLYEQYF
TGTGCCAGCTCACCACCGTCCAGGGGGCTCTACGAGCAGTACTTC
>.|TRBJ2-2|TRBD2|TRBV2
CASKLLAGAFPGELFF
TGTGCCAGCAAATTACTAGCGGGAGCATTTCCGGGGGAGCTGTTTTTT
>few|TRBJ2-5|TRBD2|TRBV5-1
CASSLGPSGSQETQYF
TGCGCCAGCAGCTTGGGGCCTAGCGGGAGTCAAGAGACCCAGTACTTC
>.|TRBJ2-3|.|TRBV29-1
CSATQGYGTDTQYF
TGCAGCGCCACCCAGGGGTACGGCACAGATACGCAGTATTTT
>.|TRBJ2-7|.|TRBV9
CASSVGTGALSYEQYF
TGTGCCAGCAGCGTAGGGACGGGAGCCCTGTCCTACGAGCAGTACTTC
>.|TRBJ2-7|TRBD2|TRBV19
CASSTRGGGYEQYF
TGTGCCAGTAGTACCCGGGGGGGAGGATACGAGCAGTACTTC
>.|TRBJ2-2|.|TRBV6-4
CASSEGVADTGELFF
TGTGCCAGCAGTGAAGGGGTAGCGGACACCGGGGAGCTGTTTTTT
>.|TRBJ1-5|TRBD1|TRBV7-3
CASSARQGPLNQPQHF
TGTGCCAGCAGCGCACGACAGGGGCCCCTGAATCAGCCCCAGCATTTT
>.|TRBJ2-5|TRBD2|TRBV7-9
CASSLGGGETQYF
TGTGCCAGCAGCCTGGGGGGGGGAGAGACCCAGTACTTC
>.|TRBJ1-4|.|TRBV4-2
CASSPSLGQNEKLFF
TGTGCCAGCAGCCCATCCCTGGGACAAAATGAAAAACTGTTTTTT
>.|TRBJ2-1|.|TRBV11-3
CASSASGNNEQFF
TGTGCCAGCAGCGCGAGCGGAAACAATGAGCAGTTCTTC
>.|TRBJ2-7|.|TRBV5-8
CASSLAPGFEQYF
TGTGCCAGCAGCTTGGCCCCGGGGTTTGAGCAGTACTTC
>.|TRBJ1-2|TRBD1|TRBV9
CASSAPGQALYGYTF
TGTGCCAGCAGCGCCCCGGGACAGGCCCTCTATGGCTACACCTTC
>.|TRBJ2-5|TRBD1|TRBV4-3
CASSQGPGQGNGETQYF
TGCGCCAGCAGCCAAGGGCCGGGACAGGGTAACGGGGAGACCCAGTACTTC
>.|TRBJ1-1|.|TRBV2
CASKGRANTEAFF
TGTGCCAGCAAGGGCAGGGCGAACACTGAAGCTTTCTTT
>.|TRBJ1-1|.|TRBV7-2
CASSPRVGTEAFF
TGTGCCAGCTCCCCTCGGGTGGGCACTGAAGCTTTCTTT
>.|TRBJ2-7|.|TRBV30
CAWSGVYEQYF
TGTGCCTGGAGCGGAGTTTACGAGCAGTACTTC
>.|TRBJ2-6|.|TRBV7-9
CASSARGSGANVLTF
TGTGCCAGCAGCGCCCGCGGTTCTGGGGCCAACGTCCTGACTTTC
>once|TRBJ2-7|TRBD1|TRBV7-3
CASSPHPSGQGFYEQYF
TGTGCCAGCAGCCCGCACCCTTCGGGACAGGGGTTCTACGAGCAGTACTTC
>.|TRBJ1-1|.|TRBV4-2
CASSQVGESTEAFF
TGTGCCAGCAGCCAAGTAGGAGAGTCCACTGAAGCTTTCTTT
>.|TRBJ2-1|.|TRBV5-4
CASSLDSGPYNEQFF
TGTGCCAGCAGCTTGGATAGCGGACCATACAATGAGCAGTTCTTC
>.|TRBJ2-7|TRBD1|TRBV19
CASSMARTGREQYF
TGTGCCAGTAGTATGGCACGGACAGGGCGGGAGCAGTACTTC
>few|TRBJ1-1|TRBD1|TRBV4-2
CASSKTTGSYTEAFF
TGTGCCAGCAGCAAAACGACAGGGTCGTACACTGAAGCTTTCTTT
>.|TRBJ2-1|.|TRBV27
CASSPNTGAYNEQFF
TGTGCCAGCAGTCCCAATACCGGGGCCTACAATGAGCAGTTCTTC
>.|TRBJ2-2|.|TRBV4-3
CASSQDRSLGELFF
TGCGCCAGCAGCCAAGATCGGTCTTTAGGGGAGCTGTTTTTT